This is a list of T cell receptor beta chains from one sample in a study of graft-versus-host responses after intestinal transplantation. Clones were read by immunoSEQ multiplex PCR, and TCRdb kept only the in-frame ones, dropping some. The table records some 93,000 clones, about 91% of them present only once. Antigen specificity for these receptors is unknown. The sample consisted of unstimulated CD8+ T cells sorted from spleen or lymph node cells, taken before intestinal transplant. These receptor sequences come from a human donor who received an intestinal transplant. CDR3s include the opening cysteine and the closing phenylalanine or tryptophan. The D gene is left open where the match is weak. Size values are once, few and many counts, or a class for expanded clones, and some rows have none.

v_call,cdr3_length,clone_size,j_call,d_call,cdr3_aa,cdr3_nt
TRBV7-2,15,-,TRBJ1-1,-,CASRDRDTLNTEAFF,TGTGCCAGCAGAGACCGGGACACCCTGAACACTGAAGCTTTCTTT
TRBV6-1,15,-,TRBJ2-1,TRBD2,CASSVSLAGNNEQFF,TGTGCCAGCAGTGTGTCGCTAGCGGGGAACAATGAGCAGTTCTTC
TRBV4-3,16,-,TRBJ2-1,TRBD2,CASSQDPRGTYNEQFF,TGCGCCAGCAGCCAAGACCCGCGGGGGACCTACAATGAGCAGTTCTTC
TRBV11-2,14,-,TRBJ2-7,-,CASSPPDYSYEQYF,TGTGCCAGCAGTCCACCGGACTACTCCTACGAGCAGTACTTC
TRBV7-9,17,-,TRBJ1-5,-,CASSGGEGPASNQPQHF,TGTGCCAGCAGCGGTGGTGAGGGCCCAGCTAGCAATCAGCCCCAGCATTTT
TRBV6-5,14,-,TRBJ2-1,-,CASSRDSSYNEQFF,TGTGCCAGCAGTCGGGACTCCTCCTACAATGAGCAGTTCTTC
TRBV7-9,15,-,TRBJ1-1,-,CASSYDSHGDTEAFF,TGTGCCAGCAGCTATGACAGTCATGGGGACACTGAAGCTTTCTTT
TRBV7-6,15,-,TRBJ2-2,-,CASSLRDKGDGELFF,TGTGCCAGCAGCCTTAGGGACAAGGGGGACGGGGAGCTGTTTTTT
TRBV2,14,-,TRBJ2-2,TRBD2,CASSLEAGTGELFF,TGTGCCAGCAGTTTGGAAGCGGGGACCGGGGAGCTGTTTTTT
TRBV2,17,-,TRBJ2-7,-,CAISGTGRLAGFYEQYF,TGTGCCATATCCGGGACAGGGAGACTAGCGGGCTTCTACGAGCAGTACTTC
TRBV10-3,15,-,TRBJ1-1,TRBD1,CAISEPAGGSTEAFF,TGTGCCATCAGTGAACCCGCAGGGGGGAGCACTGAAGCTTTCTTT
TRBV4-1,19,-,TRBJ2-1,TRBD2,CASSQVAGTSGSLPNEQFF,TGCGCCAGTAGCCAAGTTGCCGGGACTAGCGGGAGCCTGCCTAATGAGCAGTTCTTC
TRBV5-1,16,-,TRBJ1-3,-,CASSPQVGPSGNTIYF,TGCGCCAGCAGCCCCCAGGTGGGGCCCTCTGGAAACACCATATATTTT
TRBV18,15,-,TRBJ2-7,TRBD2,CASSPPGLAGARQYF,TGTGCCAGCTCACCACCGGGACTAGCGGGAGCTCGGCAGTACTTC
TRBV19,15,-,TRBJ1-1,-,CASSIGPEMNTEAFF,TGTGCCAGTAGTATTGGTCCGGAGATGAACACTGAAGCTTTCTTT
TRBV5-5,18,-,TRBJ2-3,TRBD2,CASSLSPPLAGGTDTQYF,TGTGCCAGCAGCCTAAGTCCCCCGCTAGCGGGGGGGACAGATACGCAGTATTTT
TRBV7-2,13,-,TRBJ2-7,TRBD1,CASSYRGPYEQYF,TGTGCCAGCAGCTACAGGGGGCCCTACGAGCAGTACTTC
TRBV7-9,12,-,TRBJ2-1,-,CAGADEYNEQFF,TGTGCCGGGGCCGACGAATACAATGAGCAGTTCTTC
TRBV27,13,-,TRBJ1-1,-,CASSLAGDTEAFF,TGTGCCAGCAGTTTAGCCGGAGACACTGAAGCTTTCTTT
TRBV11-2,11,-,TRBJ2-7,-,CASSFSYEQYF,TGTGCCAGCAGCTTCTCGTACGAGCAGTACTTC
TRBV5-6,14,-,TRBJ2-7,-,CASSFGGAGYEQYF,TGTGCCAGCAGCTTCGGCGGAGCCGGGTACGAGCAGTACTTC
TRBV7-8,12,-,TRBJ2-7,-,CASSLRGFEQYF,TGTGCCAGCAGCTTAAGAGGGTTCGAGCAGTACTTC
TRBV6-5,16,-,TRBJ2-1,TRBD2,CASSYQPGLYNNEQFF,TGTGCCAGCAGTTACCAACCGGGACTATATAACAATGAGCAGTTCTTC
TRBV6-5,14,-,TRBJ2-2,-,CASSYSAAPGELFF,TGTGCCAGCAGTTACTCGGCTGCCCCCGGGGAGCTGTTTTTT
TRBV9,15,-,TRBJ2-1,TRBD2,CASSVRLAGNNEQFF,TGTGCCAGCAGCGTAAGACTAGCGGGGAACAATGAGCAGTTCTTC
TRBV6-1,15,-,TRBJ1-5,-,CASVQRVTMGQPQHF,TGTGCCAGCGTCCAGAGGGTCACCATGGGGCAGCCCCAGCATTTT
TRBV7-9,18,few,TRBJ2-3,TRBD2,CASSFVPGTSVYTDTQYF,TGTGCCAGCAGCTTCGTGCCTGGGACTAGCGTGTACACAGATACGCAGTATTTT
TRBV27,15,-,TRBJ2-7,-,CASSLRGFPSYEQYF,TGTGCCAGCAGTTTACGAGGGTTCCCCTCCTACGAGCAGTACTTC
TRBV4-1,14,-,TRBJ1-5,-,CASSQDTGRQPQHF,TGCGCCAGCAGCCAAGATACAGGAAGGCAGCCCCAGCATTTT
TRBV5-4,12,-,TRBJ1-5,-,CASSSPGQPQHF,TGTGCCAGCAGCTCCCCGGGGCAGCCCCAGCATTTT
TRBV20-1,11,-,TRBJ2-7,-,CSAVDSYEQYF,TGCAGTGCGGTCGACAGCTACGAGCAGTACTTC
TRBV6-1,14,once,TRBJ1-1,TRBD1,CASRGSGQGTEAFF,TGTGCCAGCAGGGGATCGGGACAGGGGACTGAAGCTTTCTTT
TRBV6-5,14,-,TRBJ2-1,-,CASSRQSTYNEQFF,TGTGCCAGCTCGAGACAAAGCACCTACAATGAGCAGTTCTTC
TRBV6-5,16,-,TRBJ2-1,TRBD2,CASSYSTSGAYNEQFF,TGTGCCAGCAGTTACTCGACTAGCGGGGCGTACAATGAGCAGTTCTTC
TRBV6-1,14,-,TRBJ2-5,TRBD2,CASSDFRGGETQYF,TGTGCCAGCAGTGATTTTAGGGGAGGGGAGACCCAGTACTTC
TRBV15,16,-,TRBJ2-1,TRBD2,CATSISSGRAGNEQFF,TGTGCCACCAGCATCTCAAGCGGGAGGGCCGGCAATGAGCAGTTCTTC
TRBV6-6,12,-,TRBJ2-7,-,CASSSLLYEQYF,TGTGCCAGCAGTTCCTTACTTTACGAGCAGTACTTC
TRBV30,13,-,TRBJ2-7,-,CAWSVLPLYEQYF,TGTGCCTGGAGTGTTCTACCCCTCTACGAGCAGTACTTC
TRBV6-1,13,-,TRBJ2-2,-,CASSASRPGELFF,TGTGCCAGCAGTGCCAGCAGGCCCGGGGAGCTGTTTTTT
TRBV6-6,13,-,TRBJ2-7,-,CASSYGGGYERYF,TGTGCCAGCAGTTACGGGGGCGGTTACGAGCGGTACTTC
TRBV9,17,-,TRBJ2-5,TRBD2,CASSVEASGRAGETQYF,TGTGCCAGCAGCGTAGAGGCTAGCGGGAGGGCTGGGGAGACCCAGTACTTC
TRBV18,12,-,TRBJ1-1,-,CASSPDSTEAFF,TGTGCCAGCTCACCAGATAGCACTGAAGCTTTCTTT
TRBV12-5,14,-,TRBJ1-5,-,CASGSSQVNQPQHF,TGTGCTAGTGGTTCGTCACAGGTCAATCAGCCCCAGCATTTT
TRBV10-3,17,-,TRBJ1-4,-,CAISESLGAVANEKLFF,TGTGCCATCAGTGAGTCTTTAGGGGCAGTTGCGAATGAAAAACTGTTTTTT
TRBV19,12,-,TRBJ1-2,TRBD1,CASSKTGGGYTF,TGTGCCAGTAGTAAAACAGGGGGAGGCTACACCTTC
TRBV4-3,15,few,TRBJ1-2,-,CASSQDGVQRGRYTF,TGCGCCAGCAGCCAAGATGGGGTTCAACGCGGGCGCTACACCTTC
TRBV2,17,-,TRBJ2-7,TRBD2,CASSSQTGTTYPYEQYF,TGTGCCAGCAGTTCACAAACTGGGACTACCTATCCGTACGAGCAGTACTTC
TRBV9,16,-,TRBJ2-3,TRBD1,CASSAWGQESTDTQYF,TGTGCCAGCAGCGCTTGGGGACAGGAAAGCACAGATACGCAGTATTTT
TRBV30,11,-,TRBJ2-1,TRBD2,CACAGVNEQFF,TGTGCATGCGCGGGAGTCAATGAGCAGTTCTTC
TRBV6-1,12,-,TRBJ2-2,TRBD2,CATLAGTGELFF,TGTGCCACCTTAGCGGGCACCGGGGAGCTGTTTTTT